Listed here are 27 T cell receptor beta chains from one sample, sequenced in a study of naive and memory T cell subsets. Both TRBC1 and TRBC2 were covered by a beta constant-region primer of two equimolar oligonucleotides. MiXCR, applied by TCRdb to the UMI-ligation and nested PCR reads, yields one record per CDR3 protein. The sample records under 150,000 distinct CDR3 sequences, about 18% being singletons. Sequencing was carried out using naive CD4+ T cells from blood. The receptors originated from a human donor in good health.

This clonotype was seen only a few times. This CDR3 reads CASSPTPGTHNSPLHF. CDR3 DNA: TGTGCCAGCAGCCCCACGCCCGGGACACATAATTCACCCCTCCACTTT. The chain is built from TRBV5-4 and TRBJ1-6; maybe TRBD1 (6 bases). The CDR3 contains 16 residues. Germline V gives CDR1 SGHNT, CDR2 YYREEE (reference sequence). V was cut by 4 bases and J by 5 bases, with 16 bases left in between.

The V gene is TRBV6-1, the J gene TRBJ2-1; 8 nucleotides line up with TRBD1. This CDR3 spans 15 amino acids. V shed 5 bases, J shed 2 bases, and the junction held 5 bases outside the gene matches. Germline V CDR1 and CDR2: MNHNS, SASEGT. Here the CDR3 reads CASSTDRVTYNEQFF. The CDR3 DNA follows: TGTGCCAGCAGTACGGACAGGGTTACCTACAATGAGCAGTTCTTC.

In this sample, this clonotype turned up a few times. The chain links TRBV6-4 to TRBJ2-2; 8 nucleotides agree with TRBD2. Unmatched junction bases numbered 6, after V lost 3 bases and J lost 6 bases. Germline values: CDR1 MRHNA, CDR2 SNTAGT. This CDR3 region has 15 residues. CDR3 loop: CASSEEAGVAGELFF. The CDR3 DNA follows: TGTGCCAGCAGTGAGGAAGCGGGAGTCGCCGGGGAGCTGTTTTTT.

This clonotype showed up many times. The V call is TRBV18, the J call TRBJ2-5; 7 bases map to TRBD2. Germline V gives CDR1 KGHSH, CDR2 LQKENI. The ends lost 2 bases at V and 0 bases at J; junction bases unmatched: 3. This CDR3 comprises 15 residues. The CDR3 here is CASSPAGAYQETQYF. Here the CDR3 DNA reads TGTGCCAGCTCACCAGCGGGAGCTTACCAAGAGACCCAGTACTTC.

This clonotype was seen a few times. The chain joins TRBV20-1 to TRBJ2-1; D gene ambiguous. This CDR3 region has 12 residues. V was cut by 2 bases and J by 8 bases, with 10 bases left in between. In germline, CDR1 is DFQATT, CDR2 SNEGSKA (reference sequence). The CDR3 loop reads CSARMIGYEQFF. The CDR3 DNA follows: TGCAGTGCTAGAATGATTGGGTATGAGCAGTTCTTC.

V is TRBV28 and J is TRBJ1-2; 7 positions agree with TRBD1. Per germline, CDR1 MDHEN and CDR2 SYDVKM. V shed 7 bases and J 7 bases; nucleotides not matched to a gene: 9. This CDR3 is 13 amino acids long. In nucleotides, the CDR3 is TGTGCCAGCACCCAGGGGGGGGCTCGTGGCTACACCTTC. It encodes CASTQGGARGYTF.

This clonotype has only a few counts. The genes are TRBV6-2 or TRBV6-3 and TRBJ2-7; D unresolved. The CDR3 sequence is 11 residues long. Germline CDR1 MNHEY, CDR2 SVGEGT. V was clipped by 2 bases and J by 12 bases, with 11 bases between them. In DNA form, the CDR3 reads TGTGCCAGCAGTTACCCAACGGCGGTGTACTTC. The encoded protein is CASSYPTAVYF.

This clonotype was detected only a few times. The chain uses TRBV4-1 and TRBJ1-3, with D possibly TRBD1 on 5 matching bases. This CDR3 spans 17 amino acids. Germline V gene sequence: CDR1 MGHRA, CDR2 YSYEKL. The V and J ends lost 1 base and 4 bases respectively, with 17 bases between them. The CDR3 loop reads CASSQVPFGARGNTIYF. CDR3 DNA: TGCGCCAGCAGCCAAGTCCCATTCGGGGCGCGAGGAAACACCATATATTTT.

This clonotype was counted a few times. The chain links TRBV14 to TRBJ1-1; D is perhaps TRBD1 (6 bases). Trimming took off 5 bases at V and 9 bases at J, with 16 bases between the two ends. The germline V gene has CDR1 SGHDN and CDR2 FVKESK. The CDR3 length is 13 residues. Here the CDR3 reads CASSWTGGQKAFF. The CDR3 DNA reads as TGTGCCAGCAGCTGGACCGGGGGCCAAAAAGCTTTCTTT.

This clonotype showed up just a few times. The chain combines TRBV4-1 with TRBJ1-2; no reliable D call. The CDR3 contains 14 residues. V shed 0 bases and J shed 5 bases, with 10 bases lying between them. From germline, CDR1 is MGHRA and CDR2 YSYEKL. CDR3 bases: TGCGCCAGCAGCCAAGATCCCAGGAGTTATGGCTACACCTTC. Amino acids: CASSQDPRSYGYTF.

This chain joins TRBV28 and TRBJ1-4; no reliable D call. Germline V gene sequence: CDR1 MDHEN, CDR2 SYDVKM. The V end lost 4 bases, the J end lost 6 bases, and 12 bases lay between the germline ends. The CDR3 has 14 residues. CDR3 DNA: TGTGCCAGCAGTTCAGGAGATTATGATGAAAAACTGTTTTTT. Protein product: CASSSGDYDEKLFF. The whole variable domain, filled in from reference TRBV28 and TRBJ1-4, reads DVKVTQSSRYLVKRTGEKVFLECVQDMDHENMFWYRQDPGLGLRLIYFSYDVKMKEKGDIPEGYSVSREKKERFSLILESASTNQTSMYLCASSSGDYDEKLFFGSGTQLSVL.

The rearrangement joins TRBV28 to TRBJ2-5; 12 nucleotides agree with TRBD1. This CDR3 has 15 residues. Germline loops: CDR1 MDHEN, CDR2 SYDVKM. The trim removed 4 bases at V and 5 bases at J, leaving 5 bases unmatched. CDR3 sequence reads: CASSSTGTGGETQYF. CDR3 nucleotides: TGTGCCAGCAGTTCCACCGGGACAGGGGGCGAGACCCAGTACTTC. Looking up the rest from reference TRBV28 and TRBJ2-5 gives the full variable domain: DVKVTQSSRYLVKRTGEKVFLECVQDMDHENMFWYRQDPGLGLRLIYFSYDVKMKEKGDIPEGYSVSREKKERFSLILESASTNQTSMYLCASSSTGTGGETQYFGPGTRLLVL.

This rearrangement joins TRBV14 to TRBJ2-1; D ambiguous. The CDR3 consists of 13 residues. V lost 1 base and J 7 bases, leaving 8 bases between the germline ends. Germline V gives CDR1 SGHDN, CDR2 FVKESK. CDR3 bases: TGTGCCAGCAGCCAAGTAGGCCTGAATGAGCAGTTCTTC. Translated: CASSQVGLNEQFF. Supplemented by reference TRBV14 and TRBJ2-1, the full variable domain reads EAGVTQFPSHSVIEKGQTVTLRCDPISGHDNLYWYRRVMGKEIKFLLHFVKESKQDESGMPNNRFLAERTGGTYSTLKVQPAELEDSGVYFCASSQVGLNEQFFGPGTRLTVL.

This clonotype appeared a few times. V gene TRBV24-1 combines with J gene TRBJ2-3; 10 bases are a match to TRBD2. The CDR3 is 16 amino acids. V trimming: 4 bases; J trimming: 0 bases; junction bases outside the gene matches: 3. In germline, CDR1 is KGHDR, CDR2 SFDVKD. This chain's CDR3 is CATSERTSGSTDTQYF. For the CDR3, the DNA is TGTGCCACCAGTGAGAGGACTAGCGGTAGCACAGATACGCAGTATTTT.

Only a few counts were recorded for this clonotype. CDR3 DNA: TGTGCCAGTAGTATAGGGGGCTACGAGCAGTACTTC. Protein sequence: CASSIGGYEQYF. The chain employs TRBV19 and TRBJ2-7; D is undetermined. CDR3 length: 12 residues. The V gene lost 1 base and the J gene lost 3 bases, with 4 bases spanning the gap. CDR1 and CDR2 (germline): LNHDA, SQIVND (reference sequence).

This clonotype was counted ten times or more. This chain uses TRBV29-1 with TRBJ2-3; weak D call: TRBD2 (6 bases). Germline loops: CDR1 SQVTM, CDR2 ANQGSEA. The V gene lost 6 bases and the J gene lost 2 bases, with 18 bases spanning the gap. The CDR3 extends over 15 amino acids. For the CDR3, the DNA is TGCAGCGTGTCCGAACGAGGAGGGACCACAGATACGCAGTATTTT. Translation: CSVSERGGTTDTQYF.

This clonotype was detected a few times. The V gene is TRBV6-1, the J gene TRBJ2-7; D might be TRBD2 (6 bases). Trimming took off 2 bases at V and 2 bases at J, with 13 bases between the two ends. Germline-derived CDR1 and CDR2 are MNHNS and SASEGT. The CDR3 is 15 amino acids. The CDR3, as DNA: TGTGCCAGCAGTGAACAATTCGGGAGCACCTACGAGCAGTACTTC. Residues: CASSEQFGSTYEQYF.

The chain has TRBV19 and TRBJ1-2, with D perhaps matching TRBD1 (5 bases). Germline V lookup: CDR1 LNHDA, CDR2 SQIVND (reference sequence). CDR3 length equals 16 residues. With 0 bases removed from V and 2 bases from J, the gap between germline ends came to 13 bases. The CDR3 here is CASSIDRGLENYGYTF. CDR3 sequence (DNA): TGTGCCAGTAGTATAGATCGGGGACTGGAAAACTATGGCTACACCTTC.

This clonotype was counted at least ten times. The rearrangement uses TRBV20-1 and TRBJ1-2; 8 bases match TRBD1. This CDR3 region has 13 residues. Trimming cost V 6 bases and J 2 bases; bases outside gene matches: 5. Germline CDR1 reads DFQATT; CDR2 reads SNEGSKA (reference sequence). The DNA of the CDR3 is TGCAGTGCCTCTCGACAGGGGAACTATGGCTACACCTTC. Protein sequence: CSASRQGNYGYTF.

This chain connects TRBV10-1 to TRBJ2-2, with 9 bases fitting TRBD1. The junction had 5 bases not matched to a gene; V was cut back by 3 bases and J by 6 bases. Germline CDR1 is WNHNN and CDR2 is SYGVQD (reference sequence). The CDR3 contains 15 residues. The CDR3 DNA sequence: TGCGCCAGCAGTGACCGGGACAGGGAAGCCGGGGAGCTGTTTTTT. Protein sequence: CASSDRDREAGELFF.

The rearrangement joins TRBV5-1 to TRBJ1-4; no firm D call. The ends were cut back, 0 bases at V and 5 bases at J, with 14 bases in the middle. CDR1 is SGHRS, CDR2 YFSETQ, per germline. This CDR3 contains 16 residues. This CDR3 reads CASSLEAGWRNEKLFF. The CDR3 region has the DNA TGCGCCAGCAGCTTGGAGGCAGGTTGGCGAAATGAAAAACTGTTTTTT.

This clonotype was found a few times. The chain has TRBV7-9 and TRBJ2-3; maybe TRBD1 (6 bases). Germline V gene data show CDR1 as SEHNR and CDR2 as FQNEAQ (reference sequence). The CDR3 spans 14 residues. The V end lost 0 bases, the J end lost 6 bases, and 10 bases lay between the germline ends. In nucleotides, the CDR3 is TGTGCCAGCAGCTTAGCTCAGGGGCGCGATACGCAGTATTTT. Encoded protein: CASSLAQGRDTQYF.

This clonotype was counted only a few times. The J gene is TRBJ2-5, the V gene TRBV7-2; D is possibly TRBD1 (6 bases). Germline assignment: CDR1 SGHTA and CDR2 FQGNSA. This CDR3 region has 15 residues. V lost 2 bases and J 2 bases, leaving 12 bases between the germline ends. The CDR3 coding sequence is TGTGCCAGCAGCTTAAGGGGACACCAACAAGAGACCCAGTACTTC. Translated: CASSLRGHQQETQYF. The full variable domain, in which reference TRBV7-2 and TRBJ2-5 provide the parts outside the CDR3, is GAGVSQSPSNKVTEKGKDVELRCDPISGHTALYWYRQSLGQGLEFLIYFQGNSAPDKSGLPSDRFSAERTGGSVSTLTIQRTQQEDSAVYLCASSLRGHQQETQYFGPGTRLLVL.

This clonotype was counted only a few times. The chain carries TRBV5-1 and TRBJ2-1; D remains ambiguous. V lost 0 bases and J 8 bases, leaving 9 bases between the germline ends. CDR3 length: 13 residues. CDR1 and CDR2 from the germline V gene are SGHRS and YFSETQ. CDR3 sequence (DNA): TGCGCCAGCAGCTTGGGATGGGCAGATGAGCAGTTCTTC. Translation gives CASSLGWADEQFF.

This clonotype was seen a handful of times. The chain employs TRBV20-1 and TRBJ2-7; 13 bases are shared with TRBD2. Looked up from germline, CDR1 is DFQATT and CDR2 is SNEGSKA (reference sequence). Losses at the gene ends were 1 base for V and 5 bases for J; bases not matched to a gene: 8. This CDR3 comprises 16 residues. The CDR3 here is CSARAIGLAGVNEQYF. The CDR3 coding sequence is TGCAGTGCTAGAGCCATCGGACTAGCGGGAGTAAACGAGCAGTACTTC.

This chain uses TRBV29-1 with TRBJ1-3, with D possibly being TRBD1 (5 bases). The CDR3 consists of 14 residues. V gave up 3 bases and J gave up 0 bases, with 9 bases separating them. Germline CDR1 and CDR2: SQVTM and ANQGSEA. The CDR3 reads CSVEGPDSGNTIYF. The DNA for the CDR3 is TGCAGCGTTGAGGGGCCTGACTCTGGAAACACCATATATTTT.

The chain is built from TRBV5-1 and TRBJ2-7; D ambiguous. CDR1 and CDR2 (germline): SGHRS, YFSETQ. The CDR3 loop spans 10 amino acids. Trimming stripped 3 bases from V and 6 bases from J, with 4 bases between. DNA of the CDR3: TGCGCCAGCAGCTGGGCCGAGCAGTACTTC. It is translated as CASSWAEQYF.